A selection of T cell receptor beta chains follows, all from one sample in a study of T cells in Graves' hyperthyroidism and ophthalmopathy. TCRdb reprocessed the multiplex PCR reads via MiXCR and lists one record per CDR3 protein. The sample consists of hundreds of thousands of distinct CDR3 sequences, less than 15% of them appearing once. Sequencing was performed on blood. The receptors derive from a woman aged 18-30 years with Graves' hyperthyroidism. Both conserved end residues are part of each CDR3. D genes are given only for firm matches. The size of a clone is reported for some rows only, either as once, few or many, or as a class for expanded clones.

cdr3_nt cdr3_aa d_call j_call v_call clone_size
TGTGCCAGCAGTGGAGACGGTCCAGGAGAGCAGTACTTC CASSGDGPGEQYF . TRBJ2-7 TRBV2 many
TGCGCCAGCAGCTTGGGACAGGCCTACTCCTACAATGAGCAGTTCTTC CASSLGQAYSYNEQFF . TRBJ2-1 TRBV5-1 many
TGTGCCAGCAGCTTAGATCCCACGGAGCTGTTTTTT CASSLDPTELFF . TRBJ2-2 TRBV11-2 many
TGTGCCAGCAGCCCCCCCCTCAGAGGGTACCAAGAGACCCAGTACTTC CASSPPLRGYQETQYF . TRBJ2-5 TRBV11-2 many
TGTGCCAGCAGCGTAGTTAGCGGCTCCTACGATGAGCAGTTCTTC CASSVVSGSYDEQFF . TRBJ2-1 TRBV9 .
TGTGCCAGCAGCTTAGCGTTAGGGTCCCACGAGCAGTACTTC CASSLALGSHEQYF . TRBJ2-7 TRBV7-9 many
TGTGCCAGCAGTTACGCAGGGAACGAGCAGTACTTC CASSYAGNEQYF . TRBJ2-7 TRBV6-5 many
TGCGCCAGCAGCCAAGTTACCTCCGGGGAGCTGTTTTTT CASSQVTSGELFF . TRBJ2-2 TRBV4-1 .
TGTGCCACCAGCCCCATCGGCCTAGCGGGACCGAATGAGCAGTTCTTC CATSPIGLAGPNEQFF TRBD2 TRBJ2-1 TRBV7-3 .
TGTGCCAGCAGCGGAGGGCTAGCGGGAAGCAATGAGCAGTTCTTC CASSGGLAGSNEQFF TRBD2 TRBJ2-1 TRBV7-3 .
TGTGCCTGGAGTGATACAGGTCCGAATCGCCCCCAGCATTTT CAWSDTGPNRPQHF . TRBJ1-5 TRBV30 many
TGTGCCACCAGTGCCGGGACAGGGGAAGAGACCCAGTACTTC CATSAGTGEETQYF TRBD1 TRBJ2-5 TRBV24-1 .
TGCAGTGCTCCCGGGACTAGCGGGAGGGTGGGCACAGATACGCAGTATTTT CSAPGTSGRVGTDTQYF TRBD2 TRBJ2-3 TRBV20-1 many
TGTGCCAGCAGCCCTGGGACTACCGGTGAGCAGTTCTTC CASSPGTTGEQFF TRBD2 TRBJ2-1 TRBV7-3 .
TGCAGTGCTAGAGTCCGCCAAGGGGTAGCGGGCTCCTACAATGAGCAGTTCTTC CSARVRQGVAGSYNEQFF TRBD2 TRBJ2-1 TRBV20-1 many
TGTGCCAGCAGGACGGGACTAGCGGGATTCGGGGAGCTGTTTTTT CASRTGLAGFGELFF TRBD2 TRBJ2-2 TRBV27 .
TGTGCCAGTAGTATAGATGGTAGCGGGAGAACAGATACGCAGTATTTT CASSIDGSGRTDTQYF TRBD2 TRBJ2-3 TRBV19 many
TGTGCCAGCAGCGCTCTGGGACAGGGGAATGGCTACACCTTC CASSALGQGNGYTF TRBD1 TRBJ1-2 TRBV7-9 few
TGCGCCAGCAGCCCAACCCCGGACTCGTACTCCTACGAGCAGTACTTC CASSPTPDSYSYEQYF . TRBJ2-7 TRBV4-3 many
TGCGCCAGCAGTGAAGGGACTACCCCACTTTACAATGAGCAGTTCTTC CASSEGTTPLYNEQFF TRBD2 TRBJ2-1 TRBV10-1 many
TGTGCCAGCAGTTTGAGGACTAGCGGGAGTGGAGCCTACAATGAGCAGTTCTTC CASSLRTSGSGAYNEQFF TRBD2 TRBJ2-1 TRBV12-3/TRBV12-4 .
TGCAGTGCTCCGGGACAGGGGGTGGGCGAGCAGTACTTC CSAPGQGVGEQYF TRBD1 TRBJ2-7 TRBV20-1 few
TGTGCCAGCAGCCCTACCCGGGTACGTCCAGCTTTCTTT CASSPTRVRPAFF . TRBJ1-1 TRBV28 many
TGTGCCAGCAGCCTCAAGACTAGCGGGAGGGCCATTGAGCAGTTCTTC CASSLKTSGRAIEQFF TRBD2 TRBJ2-1 TRBV7-2 .
TGCAGCGTTGATTGGCTTCCGGGGGTGAATGAGCAGTTCTTC CSVDWLPGVNEQFF . TRBJ2-1 TRBV29-1 .
TGTGCCAGCAGCCCGCAGGGGGGGACCTACGAGCAGTACTTC CASSPQGGTYEQYF . TRBJ2-7 TRBV28 many
TGCAGCGGCCCGGGACAGAGCAATGAGCAGTTCTTC CSGPGQSNEQFF TRBD1 TRBJ2-1 TRBV29-1 .
TGCAGCGTTAGGTTGCAGGGGGCCAACTATGGCTACACCTTC CSVRLQGANYGYTF TRBD1 TRBJ1-2 TRBV29-1 many
TGTGCCAGCAGTCCCGCACTAGCGGGAGGTGAGACCCAGTACTTC CASSPALAGGETQYF TRBD2 TRBJ2-5 TRBV28 .
TGTGCCAGCCCCCCACAGGGGACCCTCGCCTACGAGCAGTACTTC CASPPQGTLAYEQYF TRBD1 TRBJ2-7 TRBV14 .
TGCGCCAGCAGCCAAGCCGGACAGGGTTCGCGATACGAGCAGTACTTC CASSQAGQGSRYEQYF TRBD1 TRBJ2-7 TRBV4-1 few
TGTGCCAGCAGTTTAAAGTGGTCGAGATATAGCAATCAGCCCCAGCATTTT CASSLKWSRYSNQPQHF . TRBJ1-5 TRBV12-3/TRBV12-4 many
TGCAGCGTTGAGCTCCGACAGTATGGCTACACCTTC CSVELRQYGYTF . TRBJ1-2 TRBV29-1 .
TGTGCCAGCAGCGTTACAGGGGAGTCCTACGAGCAGTACTTC CASSVTGESYEQYF TRBD1 TRBJ2-7 TRBV7-8 many
TGTGCCACCAGTGATCTGGACACAAGCTATGGCTACACCTTC CATSDLDTSYGYTF . TRBJ1-2 TRBV24-1 many
TGTGCCAGCAGTGACTGGTCAGGGGCAACTAATGAAAAACTGTTTTTT CASSDWSGATNEKLFF . TRBJ1-4 TRBV25-1 few
TGCGCCAGCAGCACTCGACTAGCGGGAGTAGGAAATGAGCAGTTCTTC CASSTRLAGVGNEQFF TRBD2 TRBJ2-1 TRBV4-1 many
TGTGCCAGCACCATACGGGGACTAGCTGTCCAAGAGACCCAGTACTTC CASTIRGLAVQETQYF TRBD2 TRBJ2-5 TRBV2 .
TGTGCCAGCAGTGAATATGGGGATAGGGGGGACACTGAAGCTTTCTTT CASSEYGDRGDTEAFF . TRBJ1-1 TRBV25-1 many
TGTGCCAGCAGCCTGACAGGGGAAAGGTCCTACGAGCAGTACTTC CASSLTGERSYEQYF TRBD1 TRBJ2-7 TRBV3-1 many
TGTGCCAGCAGCTTGGGTGGGGGACTAGCAACCCACGAGCAGTACTTC CASSLGGGLATHEQYF TRBD2 TRBJ2-7 TRBV13 many
TGTGCCAGCAGCTTAGCCAGGGCGGGCTCCTATAATTCACCCCTCCACTTT CASSLARAGSYNSPLHF . TRBJ1-6 TRBV11-2 .
TGTGCCAGCTCACTGGGACTAGCGGTAAACGAGCAGTACTTC CASSLGLAVNEQYF TRBD2 TRBJ2-7 TRBV18 many
TGTGCCAGCAGTTTGATGCAGAACACTGAAGCTTTCTTT CASSLMQNTEAFF . TRBJ1-1 TRBV12-3/TRBV12-4 .
TGTGCCAGCAGCTTAGGAGACAGGGGTCACAATGAGCAGTTCTTC CASSLGDRGHNEQFF TRBD1 TRBJ2-1 TRBV7-9 many
TGTGCCAGCAGTGGAGCCGGGACTAGCGGGAGGGCCCCCTACGAGCAGTACTTC CASSGAGTSGRAPYEQYF TRBD2 TRBJ2-7 TRBV28 many
TGCGCCAGCAGCCAAATCGGAGCGGGAGATTTGAATACGCAGTATTTT CASSQIGAGDLNTQYF TRBD2 TRBJ2-3 TRBV4-1 few
TGTGCCAGCAGCTTAGCGAGCACTAGCGGGAGATTGGGTGAGCAGTTCTTC CASSLASTSGRLGEQFF TRBD2 TRBJ2-1 TRBV7-8 many
TGTGCCAGCAGTGAGCGGCCCGACCCTGGTGAGCAGTTCTTC CASSERPDPGEQFF . TRBJ2-1 TRBV6-1 few
TGTGCCAGTAGTCCGGTTTGGGCAGGGCAGGGGCTTAGCAATCAGCCCCAGCATTTT CASSPVWAGQGLSNQPQHF . TRBJ1-5 TRBV19 .
TGTGCCAGCAGTGTAGACATCTATAGCAATCGGCCCCAGCATTTT CASSVDIYSNRPQHF . TRBJ1-5 TRBV2 .
TGTGCCAGCAGCCCAGAGGGACTAGCGGGTCGGGGTGAGCAGTACTTC CASSPEGLAGRGEQYF TRBD2 TRBJ2-7 TRBV11-2 many
TGTGCCAGCAGCCGGCTAGCGGGGCAAGAGACCCAGTACTTC CASSRLAGQETQYF TRBD2 TRBJ2-5 TRBV7-2 many
TGTGCCAGCAGTTTCGGACAGGGGCCTTCCTACGAGCAGTACTTC CASSFGQGPSYEQYF TRBD1 TRBJ2-7 TRBV27 .
TGTGCCAGCAGCTTCACCAGACACCGGACTAGCGGCCTTTACTCCTACGAGCAGTACTTC CASSFTRHRTSGLYSYEQYF TRBD2 TRBJ2-7 TRBV7-2 .